The sequence of this TCR beta chain was determined in a study of technical replicates of blood from several donors. Using immunoSEQ multiplex PCR, the repertoire was profiled, and TCRdb retains in-frame clones only, with some absent. The profile shows about 16,000 clones, about 83% of them singletons. V lost 5 bases and J 8 bases, leaving 18 bases between the germline ends. Germline-derived CDR1 and CDR2 are MNHEY and SVGAGI. This CDR3 region has 14 residues. The chain has TRBV6-5 and TRBJ1-2, with a weak D call TRBD1 (6 bases). Sequencing used PBMCs. The clonotype was recovered from a human donor in good health. The CDR3 region has the DNA TGTGCCAGCAGTGTACAGGGCCCCCAAGGAGGCTACACCTTC. It yields the protein CASSVQGPQGGYTF.